The rows below give T cell receptor beta chains drawn from one sample of a study of cytomegalovirus exposure and HLA in healthy donors. Repertoires were generated with immunoSEQ multiplex PCR, while TCRdb's copy carries only in-frame clones and drops some. The sample has roughly 140,000 clones, about 80% seen once. Sequencing was performed on PBMCs. The receptors were gathered from a man aged 25-40 years in good health and CMV-seropositive. Both conserved end residues are part of each CDR3. A D gene is named only where the DNA matches it firmly. Expanded clones are given a class, and other clones once, few, many or no size at all.

few	TRBV6-6	TRBJ2-7	TRBD1	TGTGCCAGCAGCAACCCCCCGGGACAGACCTCCTACGAGCAGTACTTC	CASSNPPGQTSYEQYF
-	TRBV4-1	TRBJ2-7	TRBD1	TGCGCCAGCAGCCACCCATACAGGGGCCAAGCTAGCGAGCAGTACTTC	CASSHPYRGQASEQYF
few	TRBV29-1	TRBJ1-1	TRBD1	TGCAGCGTGGCCGGGACAGCCCAAAACACTGAAGCTTTCTTT	CSVAGTAQNTEAFF
-	TRBV18	TRBJ1-2	TRBD1	TGTGCCAGCTCACCGTTTATCTCGGGACAGGGAAACTATGGCTACACCTTC	CASSPFISGQGNYGYTF
-	TRBV19	TRBJ1-3	TRBD1	TGTGCCAGTACCCCAGGGGGCTCCGGAAACACCATATATTTT	CASTPGGSGNTIYF
-	TRBV6-1	TRBJ2-7	-	TGTGCCAGCAGTGAAAGAGGGGGGGAGGCGTACGAGCAGTACTTC	CASSERGGEAYEQYF
-	TRBV19	TRBJ1-5	-	TGTGCCAGTAGTATTGAAACAGGGATGCCCCAGCATTTT	CASSIETGMPQHF
-	TRBV28	TRBJ1-5	-	TGTGCCAGCAGTTTATCATTACAGGGCGGTTTTAACAATCAGCCCCAGCATTTT	CASSLSLQGGFNNQPQHF
-	TRBV28	TRBJ1-5	-	TGTGCCAGCATCTTCAGGGGAGGGAATCAGCCCCAGCATTTT	CASIFRGGNQPQHF
-	TRBV2	TRBJ1-5	-	TGTGCCAGCAGTGGTAGGGGCGGAAGAAACAATCAGCCCCAGCATTTT	CASSGRGGRNNQPQHF
-	TRBV27	TRBJ1-1	-	TGTGCCAGCAGTTTCGGAGGGACGAACACTGAAGCTTTCTTT	CASSFGGTNTEAFF
-	TRBV14	TRBJ2-3	TRBD2	TGTGCCAGCAGACGGAGCGGGAGGGCCCTCGGGCAGTATTTT	CASRRSGRALGQYF
-	TRBV11-2	TRBJ2-6	-	TGTGCCAGCAGCCGGAGCTCTGGGGCCAACGTCCTGACTTTC	CASSRSSGANVLTF
once	TRBV6-5	TRBJ2-1	TRBD2	TGTGCCAGCATTAAAGCGGGGGGACATAATGAGCAGTTCTTC	CASIKAGGHNEQFF
few	TRBV5-6	TRBJ2-1	-	TGTGCCAGCAGCTTCCGGGGGTCGTGGAATGAGCAGTTCTTC	CASSFRGSWNEQFF
-	TRBV9	TRBJ1-1	TRBD1	TGTGCCAGCAGCGTAAGGGACAGGGTCACTGAAGCTTTCTTT	CASSVRDRVTEAFF
-	TRBV28	TRBJ2-2	TRBD2	TGTGCCAGCAGTCCTCCGGGACTAGCCGCGAACACCGGGGAGCTGTTTTTT	CASSPPGLAANTGELFF
-	TRBV7-6	TRBJ2-2	-	TGTGCCAGCAGCTCGTTGACTAGGACCGGGGAGCTGTTTTTT	CASSSLTRTGELFF
-	TRBV7-2	TRBJ1-5	-	TGTGCCAGCAGCTTAGTGGCCAGCAATCAGCCCCAGCATTTT	CASSLVASNQPQHF
-	TRBV29-1	TRBJ1-1	TRBD1	TGCAGCGTTAAGAACAGGGGGCTTCACACTGAAGCTTTCTTT	CSVKNRGLHTEAFF
once	TRBV7-9	TRBJ2-3	TRBD1	TGTGCCAGCAGCTTAGGACAGGGGGCGATAGATACGCAGTATTTT	CASSLGQGAIDTQYF
once	TRBV30	TRBJ1-5	TRBD1	TGTGCCTGGAGTGGACAGGGCGGTCAGCCCCAGCATTTT	CAWSGQGGQPQHF
-	TRBV18	TRBJ2-2	-	TGTGCCAGCTCACCACCGTCAGTGAACACCGGGGAGCTGTTTTTT	CASSPPSVNTGELFF